The 31 T cell receptor beta chains reported below all come from one sample, sequenced in a study of T cell repertoires in cytomegalovirus infection (dated by TCRdb to between 2019 and 2020). The sequencing machine was an Illumina HiSeq 1500. In TCRdb, the public reads were trimmed at Q25 with fastp and aligned with MiXCR, with productive beta chains retained. Here each entry gathers all rows of one CDR3 protein and keeps the most common genes and DNA. This sample gives 600,000 to 800,000 distinct CDR3 sequences in total; roughly 24% of them show up just once. Around 7.6% of the sample comes from the top ten. Sequencing input: CD8+ T cells from PBMCs. The receptors here all came from a human donor in good health (CMV status not recorded). Some clones in this sample may be carry-over from other donors' samples.

This clonotype has only a few counts. Sequence at one end of the junction differs from germline and may be a read error. The chain recombines TRBV4-1 with TRBJ1-1; no definite D call. The V gene's germline CDR1 is MGHRA and CDR2 YSYEKL. The CDR3 has 14 amino acids. DNA of the CDR3: TGTGCCAGCAGCCAAGACGCCGCGGGCACTGAAGCTTTCTTT. Its translation: CASSQDAAGTEAFF.

This clonotype has more than one count but fewer than ten. The chain carries TRBV6-2 or TRBV6-3 and TRBJ2-2; 8 bases align to TRBD1. The CDR3 extends over 19 amino acids. The ends lost 3 bases at V and 0 bases at J; junction bases unmatched: 12. From germline, CDR1 is MNHEY and CDR2 SVGEGT. In DNA form, the CDR3 reads TGTGCCAGCAGTTATCAGACAGGACAGGGCCTTTCGAACACCGGGGAGCTGTTTTTT. This codes for CASSYQTGQGLSNTGELFF.

The chain has TRBV6-6 and TRBJ2-3, with D possibly matching TRBD2 (6 bases). V was trimmed by 7 bases and J by 2 bases, leaving 10 bases between them. The CDR3 runs to 13 residues. The V gene's germline CDR1 is MNHNY and CDR2 SVGAGI (reference sequence). This CDR3 reads CASNRGSTDTQYF. CDR3 DNA sequence: TGTGCCAGCAATCGGGGGTCCACAGATACGCAGTATTTT.

This chain uses TRBV5-6 with TRBJ2-7, with 7 bases aligning to TRBD1. This CDR3 comprises 15 residues. Unmatched junction bases numbered 13, after V lost 6 bases and J lost 4 bases. Germline V gene data show CDR1 as SGHDT and CDR2 as YYEEEE. In nucleotides, the CDR3 is TGTGCCAGCACCCCCCTGACAGGGACGTATTACGAGCAGTACTTC. As protein: CASTPLTGTYYEQYF. Full variable domain (remainder filled in from reference TRBV5-6 and TRBJ2-7): DAGVTQSPTHLIKTRGQQVTLRCSPKSGHDTVSWYQQALGQGPQFIFQYYEEEERQRGNFPDRFSGHQFPNYSSELNVNALLLGDSALYLCASTPLTGTYYEQYFGPGTRLTVT.

The chain joins TRBV2 to TRBJ2-2; 8 nucleotides align to TRBD1. The CDR3 length is 13 residues. Trimming removed 6 bases from V and 7 bases from J; junction bases left unmatched: 4. CDR1 is SNHLY, CDR2 FYNNEI, per germline. The CDR3 here is CASRPTGVGELFF. DNA of the CDR3: TGTGCCAGCAGGCCGACAGGGGTCGGGGAGCTGTTTTTT.

This clonotype has just a few counts. The chain combines TRBV20-1 with TRBJ2-7, with D possibly being TRBD1 or TRBD2 (5 bases each). The germline CDR1 and CDR2 sequences are DFQATT and SNEGSKA (reference sequence). Trimming shortened V by 6 bases and J by 7 bases, and 19 bases separated the two germline ends. This CDR3 spans 13 amino acids. The CDR3 bases are TGCAGTGCCCAAGTGGTAACAGGCGGGGAGCAGTACGTC. As protein: CSAQVVTGGEQYV.

The chain is built from TRBV5-1 and TRBJ2-3; 7 nucleotides align to TRBD1. V gave up 3 bases and J gave up 0 bases; unmatched junction bases: 4. The CDR3 spans 15 residues. CDR1 and CDR2 from the germline V gene are SGHRS and YFSETQ. The CDR3 spells CASSSGQWSTDTQYF. CDR3 in DNA: TGCGCCAGCAGCTCGGGACAGTGGAGCACAGATACGCAGTATTTT.

In its sample, this clonotype was seen once. The chain recombines TRBV7-4 with TRBJ1-5; possibly TRBD1 for D (5 bases). The V gene lost 2 bases and the J gene lost 4 bases, with 12 bases spanning the gap. The CDR3 is 15 amino acids. The germline CDR1 and CDR2 sequences are SGHVT and SQSDAQ. The CDR3 DNA follows: TGTGCCAGCAGCTTATCCAGGGAGGTTAATCAGCCCCAGCATTTT. Amino acid sequence: CASSLSREVNQPQHF.

The chain employs TRBV2 and TRBJ2-7, with 9 bases aligning to TRBD2. The CDR3 extends over 16 amino acids. V dropped 1 base and J dropped 1; count of bases not matched to a gene: 5. The germline gives CDR1 SNHLY, CDR2 FYNNEI. CDR3 residues: CASSEVESGGSYEQYF. The CDR3 DNA reads as TGTGCCAGCAGTGAAGTCGAGAGCGGGGGGTCCTACGAGCAGTACTTC. Based on the CDR3 plus reference TRBV2 and TRBJ2-7, the full variable domain is EPEVTQTPSHQVTQMGQEVILRCVPISNHLYFYWYRQILGQKVEFLVSFYNNEISEKSEIFDDQFSVERPDGSNFTLKIRSTKLEDSAMYFCASSEVESGGSYEQYFGPGTRLTVT.

The chain joins TRBV29-1 to TRBJ1-2, with TRBD1 as a possible D gene (6 bases). V was cut by 4 bases and J by 3 bases, with 12 bases left in between. The CDR3 runs to 13 residues. Germline V gives CDR1 SQVTM, CDR2 ANQGSEA. The CDR3: CSVGLGGDYGYTF. DNA for the CDR3: TGCAGCGTTGGCTTGGGGGGCGACTATGGCTACACCTTC.

CDR3 nucleotide sequence: TGCAGCGTTGTTGGGCCACGGGGTCAGCCCCAGCATTTT. It is translated as CSVVGPRGQPQHF. J is TRBJ1-5 and V is TRBV29-1; D gene uncertain. Germline CDR1 reads SQVTM; CDR2 reads ANQGSEA. Trimming cost V 4 bases and J 6 bases, with 13 bases left between them. The length of the CDR3 is 13 residues.

This clonotype was seen many times. As DNA, the CDR3 is TGTGCCAGCAAGTCCGGGACACATTACGAGCAGTACTTC. This codes for CASKSGTHYEQYF. The chain carries TRBV7-6 and TRBJ2-7; possible D gene TRBD1, 6 bases. The CDR3 is 13 residues long. CDR1 SGHVS and CDR2 FNYEAQ come from the germline V gene. Trimming took 7 bases from V and 4 from J, leaving 14 bases between them.

This clonotype was recorded a few times. V usage is TRBV7-6 and J usage is TRBJ2-5, with TRBD2 matching 10 bases. Germline CDR1 SGHVS, CDR2 FNYEAQ. This CDR3 contains 17 residues. V lost 2 bases and J lost 4; bases outside the gene matches: 10. CDR3 sequence (DNA): TGTGCCAGCAGCTTAATCAGCGGGGGGGCCAATGGAGAGACCCAGTACTTC. Translation: CASSLISGGANGETQYF.

V and J are TRBV12-3 or TRBV12-4 and TRBJ1-1; D unclear. The CDR3 spans 12 residues. Trimming removed 6 bases from V and 6 bases from J, with 11 bases in between. The chain's CDR3 is CASRHGFAEAFF. CDR3 nucleotide sequence: TGTGCCAGCAGACACGGCTTTGCTGAAGCTTTCTTT.

This clonotype has just a few counts. This CDR3 reads CAISPGQRYEQYV. CDR3 bases: TGTGCCATCAGCCCGGGACAGCGATACGAGCAGTACGTC. This chain joins TRBV10-3 and TRBJ2-7, with 7 bases aligning to TRBD1. CDR1 ENHRY and CDR2 SYGVKD come from the germline V gene. The CDR3 sequence is 13 residues long. V lost 6 bases to trimming and J lost 4 bases; unmatched junction nucleotides: 6.

This clonotype came up a few times. This chain links TRBV7-8 with TRBJ2-7, with 7 nucleotides matching TRBD2. Per the germline V gene, CDR1 is SGHVS and CDR2 is FQNEAQ. This CDR3 spans 15 amino acids. V lost 7 bases to trimming and J lost 3 bases; unmatched junction nucleotides: 12. The CDR3 loop reads CASTHSGLEIYEQYF. In DNA form, the CDR3 reads TGTGCCAGCACCCACAGCGGACTAGAGATCTACGAGCAGTACTTC. Full variable domain (remainder filled in from reference TRBV7-8 and TRBJ2-7): GAGVSQSPRYKVAKRGQDVALRCDPISGHVSLFWYQQALGQGPEFLTYFQNEAQLDKSGLPSDRFFAERPEGSVSTLKIQRTQQEDSAVYLCASTHSGLEIYEQYFGPGTRLTVT.

This clonotype has a handful of counts. This rearrangement joins TRBV28 to TRBJ2-3; 8 nucleotides line up with TRBD2. The CDR3 sequence is 13 residues long. The germline gives CDR1 MDHEN, CDR2 SYDVKM. Unmatched junction bases numbered 5, after V lost 6 bases and J lost 6 bases. The CDR3 sequence: CASREAGEDTQYF. Written as DNA, the CDR3 is TGTGCCAGCAGGGAAGCGGGGGAGGATACGCAGTATTTT.

The chain employs TRBV7-9 and TRBJ2-3, with TRBD1 matching over 8 bases. Germline lookup yields CDR1 SEHNR and CDR2 FQNEAQ (reference sequence). The CDR3 totals 16 residues. V was pared by 5 bases and J by 0 bases, with 7 bases of the junction left unmatched. The chain's CDR3 is CASSNLDRGSTDTQYF. CDR3 DNA: TGTGCCAGCAGCAACCTCGACAGGGGTAGCACAGATACGCAGTATTTT.

This clonotype was found many times. The CDR3 sequence is CASSLWTGDYEQYV. The CDR3 region has the DNA TGTGCCAGCAGTCTCTGGACGGGGGACTACGAGCAGTACGTC. This rearrangement joins TRBV7-8 to TRBJ2-7; tentative D call: TRBD2 (6 bases). The CDR3 is 14 amino acids. CDR1 and CDR2 (germline): SGHVS, FQNEAQ. Deletions cut 6 bases from V and 3 bases from J, with 15 bases between.

This clonotype was recorded at least ten times. The CDR3 DNA reads as TGTGCCAGCAGAACAGGGAACAATGAGCAGTTCTTC. Protein product: CASRTGNNEQFF. This chain links TRBV6-5 with TRBJ2-1; possible D gene TRBD1, 6 bases. V gave up 6 bases and J gave up 5 bases, with 8 bases separating them. The CDR3 is made up of 12 amino acids. CDR1 MNHEY and CDR2 SVGAGI come from the germline V gene.

This clonotype has a handful of counts. The chain joins TRBV20-1 to TRBJ2-2; 7 positions match TRBD1. CDR3 length: 14 residues. V lost 1 base to trimming and J lost 4 bases; unmatched junction nucleotides: 3. The V gene's germline CDR1 is DFQATT and CDR2 SNEGSKA (reference sequence). CDR3 sequence reads: CSARVQGVTGELFF. For the CDR3, the DNA is TGCAGTGCTAGAGTTCAGGGGGTCACCGGGGAGCTGTTTTTT.

The V call is TRBV28, the J call TRBJ2-4; D may correspond to TRBD1 or TRBD2 (5 bases each). CDR3 length: 14 amino acids. Germline V gene data show CDR1 as MDHEN and CDR2 as SYDVKM. The V end lost 3 bases, the J end lost 0 bases, and 6 bases lay between the germline ends. DNA of the CDR3: TGTGCCAGCAGTTTGGGGGTAGCCAAAAACATTCAGTACTTC. This sequence encodes CASSLGVAKNIQYF. Full variable domain (outside the CDR3, taken from reference TRBV28 and TRBJ2-4): DVKVTQSSRYLVKRTGEKVFLECVQDMDHENMFWYRQDPGLGLRLIYFSYDVKMKEKGDIPEGYSVSREKKERFSLILESASTNQTSMYLCASSLGVAKNIQYFGAGTRLSVL.

The genes are TRBV20-1 and TRBJ2-7; 10 nucleotides align to TRBD1. Unmatched junction bases numbered 6, after V lost 4 bases and J lost 6 bases. The CDR3 extends over 13 amino acids. Per germline, CDR1 DFQATT and CDR2 SNEGSKA (reference sequence). The CDR3 nucleotides read TGCAGTGCTAAGGGACAGGGGAGTGTCGAGCAGTACTTC. Its translation is CSAKGQGSVEQYF.

This clonotype occurred a few times. The chain joins TRBV15 to TRBJ2-7; TRBD2 matches at 12 bases. Germline values: CDR1 LNHNV, CDR2 YYDKDF (reference sequence). The V segment lost 5 bases and the J segment 3 bases; nucleotides outside the gene matches: 14. CDR3 length: 18 residues. The CDR3 DNA reads as TGTGCCACCAGCCTCTCTAGCGGGGGGGCCTCAAGCGACTACGAGCAGTACGTC. It is translated as CATSLSSGGASSDYEQYV.

This clonotype was observed a handful of times. The V and J genes are TRBV12-3 or TRBV12-4 and TRBJ2-3, with D unresolved. Trimming took off 3 bases at V and 14 bases at J, with 12 bases between the two ends. This CDR3 comprises 11 residues. The CDR3 DNA reads as TGTGCCAGCAGTTTTGGGTCCTGGGCGTATTTT. As protein: CASSFGSWAYF.

This chain connects TRBV19 to TRBJ2-1; a weak D match, TRBD2 (6 bases). The V and J ends lost 4 bases and 6 bases respectively, with 13 bases between them. The germline V gene encodes CDR1 LNHDA and CDR2 SQIVND (reference sequence). This CDR3 comprises 14 residues. The CDR3 nucleotides read TGTGCCAGTAGTAAGTGGGACTCCCTCAATGAGCAGTTCTTC. Translated: CASSKWDSLNEQFF. Together with reference TRBV19 and TRBJ2-1, the CDR3 gives the full variable domain: DGGITQSPKYLFRKEGQNVTLSCEQNLNHDAMYWYRQDPGQGLRLIYYSQIVNDFQKGDIAEGYSVSREKKESFPLTVTSAQKNPTAFYLCASSKWDSLNEQFFGPGTRLTVL.

This rearrangement joins TRBV9 to TRBJ2-1, with 7 bases fitting TRBD1. From germline, CDR1 is SGDLS and CDR2 YYNGEE. CDR3 size: 15 residues. The J segment lost 5 bases and the V segment lost 3 bases, leaving 8 bases of the junction unmatched. The CDR3 spells CASSDHGTANNEQFF. CDR3 bases: TGTGCCAGCAGCGACCACGGGACAGCTAACAATGAGCAGTTCTTC.

The chain uses TRBV6-2 or TRBV6-3 and TRBJ2-2; D is possibly TRBD1 (5 bases). This CDR3 region has 15 residues. Trimming took 2 bases from V and 4 from J, leaving 11 bases between them. The germline gives CDR1 MNHEY, CDR2 SVGEGT. The CDR3 coding sequence is TGTGCCAGCAGTTACACCGACCAGGGCACCGGGGAGCTGTTTTTT. This encodes CASSYTDQGTGELFF.

In the case of this clonotype: A read error may explain this, as a much larger clone is one base away. The CDR3 DNA follows: TGTGTCAGCAGCCACCGGGACAACTCCTACAATGAGCAGTTCTTC. It codes for CVSSHRDNSYNEQFF. This chain uses TRBV7-6 with TRBJ2-1, with D possibly being TRBD1 (6 bases). Germline V gives CDR1 SGHVS, CDR2 FNYEAQ. CDR3 length equals 15 residues. Full variable domain (missing parts from reference TRBV7-6 and TRBJ2-1): GAGVSQSPRYKVTKRGQDVALRCDPISGHVSLYWYRQALGQGPEFLTYFNYEAQQDKSGLPNDRFSAERPEGSISTLTIQRTEQRDSAMYRCVSSHRDNSYNEQFFGPGTRLTVL.

There are many counts of this clonotype. J is TRBJ2-1 and V is TRBV7-2; no firm D call. V was clipped by 1 base and J by 4 bases, with 14 bases between them. Germline CDR1 is SGHTA and CDR2 is FQGNSA. The CDR3 runs to 16 residues. This chain's CDR3 is CASSLVTSLGYNEQFF. The CDR3 DNA reads TGTGCCAGCAGCTTAGTAACCAGCCTTGGGTACAATGAGCAGTTCTTC.

This clonotype was detected only a few times. This rearrangement joins TRBV4-1 to TRBJ1-2; 7 positions agree with TRBD1. CDR3 length: 16 amino acids. The germline V gene has CDR1 MGHRA and CDR2 YSYEKL. Germline trimming cut 0 bases from V and 1 base from J; bases unmatched to any gene: 5. This chain's CDR3 is CASSQDARQGNYGYTF. The CDR3 DNA sequence: TGCGCCAGCAGCCAAGATGCCCGACAGGGTAACTATGGCTACACCTTC.